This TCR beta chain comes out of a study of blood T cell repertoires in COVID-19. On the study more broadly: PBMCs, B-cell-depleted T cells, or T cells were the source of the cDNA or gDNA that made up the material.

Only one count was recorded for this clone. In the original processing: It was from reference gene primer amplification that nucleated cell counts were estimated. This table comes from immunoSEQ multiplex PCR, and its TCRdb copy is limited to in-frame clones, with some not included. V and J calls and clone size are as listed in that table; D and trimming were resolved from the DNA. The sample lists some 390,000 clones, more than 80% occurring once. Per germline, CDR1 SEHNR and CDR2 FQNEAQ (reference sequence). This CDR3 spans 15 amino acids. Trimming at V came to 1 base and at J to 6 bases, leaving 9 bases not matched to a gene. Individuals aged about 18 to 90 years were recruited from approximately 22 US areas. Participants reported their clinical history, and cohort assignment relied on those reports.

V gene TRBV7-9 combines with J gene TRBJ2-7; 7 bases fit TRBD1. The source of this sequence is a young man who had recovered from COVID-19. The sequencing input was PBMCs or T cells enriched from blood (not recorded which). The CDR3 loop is CASSLVGQGEGEQYF. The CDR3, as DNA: TGTGCCAGCAGCTTAGTGGGCCAGGGGGAAGGCGAGCAGTACTTC.